The TCR beta chain under discussion was sequenced for a study of shared T cell receptors in the human thymus. Profiled with immunoSEQ multiplex PCR; TCRdb holds only in-frame clones, not every one. The sample carries 500,000 to 550,000 clones, approximately 80% recorded once. V lost 7 bases, J lost 0 bases, and 6 bases lay in between. The CDR3 runs 12 residues. Germline CDR1 MNHNS, CDR2 SASEGT. This same sample was also part of a study on human thymus T cells. Turning to that study: V and J genes seemed to be used with bias in thymic and blood repertoires.

This chain connects TRBV6-1 to TRBJ1-2; D remains unclear. The receptor's source is a boy under two years old with a congenital heart defect. Sequencing was done on a sample of thymocytes. The CDR3 DNA reads TGTGCCAGCAACGGAGCTAACTATGGCTACACCTTC. Translated: CASNGANYGYTF.